This is a list of T cell receptor beta chains from one sample in a study of CD8+ T cells in alopecia areata. The assay was immunoSEQ multiplex PCR, and TCRdb's table has in-frame clones only and misses some. There are 150,000 to 200,000 clones in the sample; around three fifths occur only once, and roughly an eighth lies in the top ten. This specimen consisted of CD8+ T cells sorted from blood, obtained at week 24, from a patient treated with tofacitinib. These receptors were obtained from a human donor with alopecia areata. The CDR3 runs from the conserved cysteine through the conserved F or W.

TRBV30	TRBJ1-6	CAWSVPGRGKSSYNSPLHF
TRBV5-1	TRBJ2-3	CASSLEGVEATDTQYF
TRBV4-1	TRBJ2-3	CASSPEGAGVTDTQYF
TRBV13	TRBJ2-2	CASSPLGGGELFF
TRBV27	TRBJ2-7	CASSLGQISYEQYF
TRBV11-2	TRBJ2-3	CASSLATSGTDTQYF
TRBV19	TRBJ2-5	CASSIAGGFQETQYF
TRBV20-1	TRBJ2-1	CSAGLYNEQFF
TRBV6-5	TRBJ2-7	CASSYEGTGSSYEQYF
TRBV5-6	TRBJ1-5	CASAAGTQPQHF
TRBV30	TRBJ2-1	CAWGRYYNEQFF
TRBV10-1	TRBJ2-7	CASSETGDYREQYF
TRBV15	TRBJ2-3	CATSRGILTSSPTDTQYF
TRBV15	TRBJ2-7	CATSGQGGYEQYF
TRBV4-1	TRBJ1-5	CASSSDRGSGQPQHF
TRBV7-9	TRBJ2-2	CASRNAPGQDTGELFF
TRBV2	TRBJ1-1	CASRDSLSTEAFF
TRBV7-9	TRBJ1-3	CASSLMGDTIYF
TRBV5-6	TRBJ1-1	CASSDGQASILNTEAFF
TRBV5-1	TRBJ1-1	CATPKSTEAFF
TRBV5-1	TRBJ1-2	CASSSGYGYTF
TRBV9	TRBJ2-3	CASNSGGSTDTQYF
TRBV4-1	TRBJ2-7	CASSRSLRQTYEQYF
TRBV29-1	TRBJ1-1	CSVEGDIRELDTEAFF
TRBV4-1	TRBJ1-1	CASSPQGAGEAFF
TRBV7-6	TRBJ1-1	CASSLGLVDEAFF
TRBV6-6	TRBJ2-6	CASRLQGNSGANVLTF
TRBV5-4	TRBJ1-1	CASSEDGPEAFF
TRBV18	TRBJ1-1	CASSPPSWSLNTEAFF
TRBV9	TRBJ2-5	CASSGTGMGETQYF
TRBV14	TRBJ1-2	CASSQLQGANYGYTF
TRBV7-9	TRBJ1-2	CASSLEQAFPYGYTF
TRBV6-5	TRBJ2-1	CASRSGGGDYNEQFF
TRBV11-1	TRBJ2-7	CASSLDTTSLLDYEQYF
TRBV4-1	TRBJ1-5	CASSLPGNQPQHF
TRBV29-1	TRBJ1-5	CSVEDLHSGTQGPGAQHF
TRBV2	TRBJ1-4	CASIPHLNEKLFF
TRBV7-8	TRBJ2-1	CASSRLAGGSDEQFF
TRBV5-1	TRBJ2-1	CASSRIAQGSRNEQFF
TRBV9	TRBJ1-1	CASSIATGNTEAFF
TRBV4-1	TRBJ2-3	CASSQVGTGAADTQYF
TRBV7-8	TRBJ2-3	CASSFRDRGGTDTQYF
TRBV2	TRBJ2-5	CATLARKTQYF